The present TCR beta chain was sequenced within a study of T cells after yellow fever vaccination. Study-wide results and limits: Within FACS-sorted repertoires, abundant clonotypes contaminating from the bulk population could be present. Just a small share of clonotypes turned up in the CD4 compartment as well as the CD8 compartment.

This clonotype occurred a few times. What it recognizes is unknown. TCRdb reprocessed the 5' RACE reads with MiXCR, giving one entry per CDR3 protein. The sample holds 60,000 to 75,000 distinct CDR3 sequences, 6.5% seen once. V lost 7 bases and J 1 base, leaving 25 bases between the germline ends. The CDR3 sequence is 18 residues long. From germline, CDR1 is SNHLY and CDR2 FYNNEI. The clonotype originates from a man between 18 and 35 years old who received the YFV17D yellow fever vaccine. The V and J genes are TRBV2 and TRBJ1-1; TRBD1 might be the D (6 bases). Sequences were derived from CD8+ T cells sorted from PBMCs, sampled roughly 47 days after the first yellow fever vaccination. The CDR3 DNA sequence: TGTGCCAGCACACGGAACCTCGAACAGGGAGGGGGGAACACTGAAGCTTTCTTT. It codes for CASTRNLEQGGGNTEAFF.